This T cell receptor beta chain came from a study of T cells in Graves' hyperthyroidism and ophthalmopathy. Study in general: Peripheral blood samples were taken at initial diagnosis, prior to any treatment. General study points: Blood held most thyroid clonotypes expanded above 0.001 frequency. Ophthalmopathy prediction by the model preceded onset by a median approximately 6.1 months.

This clonotype was counted ten times or more. Antigen unknown. CDR1 is SGDLS and CDR2 is YYNGEE in the germline V gene. The CDR3 loop spans 13 amino acids. V was shortened by 0 bases and J by 7 bases, with 11 bases between the two germline ends. The study included ophthalmopathy patients with Clinical Activity Score at least 3, NOSPECS grade at least 4 and duration under 3 months. Regions amplified from RNA transcripts were the TCR beta CDR3 regions. During a first-round RT-PCR of the TCR CDR3, the HTBI primer set was used. TCRdb re-derived calls from the multiplex PCR reads in MiXCR, one entry per CDR3 protein. This sample has 250,000 to 300,000 distinct CDR3 sequences, with 17% found just once.

Sample: blood. The chain has TRBV9 and TRBJ2-7; TRBD1 might be the D (5 bases). The TCR comes from a woman in her sixties or seventies with Graves' ophthalmopathy. CDR3 protein: CASSVAQGWEQYF. CDR3 sequence (DNA): TGTGCCAGCAGCGTAGCCCAGGGCTGGGAGCAGTACTTC.